The rows below give T cell receptor beta chains drawn from one sample of a study of T-cell memory formation after mild COVID-19. MiXCR, applied by TCRdb to the 5' RACE reads, yields one record per CDR3 protein. The table records roughly 480,000 distinct CDR3 sequences, around a quarter of them present only once. The sample consisted of PBMCs or a T cell subset sorted from them (not recorded which). All receptors derive from an adult woman who had mild COVID-19 (a few samples of this study predate the infection). Cell type and time point are not known. The CDR3 runs from the conserved cysteine through the conserved F or W. D genes are given only for firm matches. Clone size is stated in some rows and not others, as once, few, many or a class when expanded.

V gene	J gene	clone size	CDR3 length	D gene	CDR3 protein	CDR3 DNA
TRBV29-1	TRBJ2-3	few	14	-	CSVRPLRGEDTQYF	TGCAGCGTGAGGCCCCTAAGGGGGGAAGATACGCAGTATTTT
TRBV23-1	TRBJ2-1	few	18	TRBD1	CASSQTGQGDFTYNEQFF	TGCGCCAGCAGTCAGACCGGACAGGGTGATTTCACCTACAATGAGCAGTTCTTC
TRBV6-2/TRBV6-3	TRBJ2-5	few	15	TRBD1	CASRPGTGGDKTQYF	TGTGCCAGCAGACCCGGGACAGGGGGCGACAAGACCCAGTACTTC
TRBV7-3	TRBJ2-3	many	15	TRBD2	CASSSSGGSTDTQYF	TGTGCCAGCAGCTCTAGCGGGGGAAGCACAGATACGCAGTATTTT
TRBV16	TRBJ2-7	few	13	-	CASSQIQASEQYF	TGTGCCAGCAGCCAAATCCAGGCATCCGAGCAGTACTTC
TRBV5-1	TRBJ1-1	-	14	-	CASSLNGGMAEAFF	TGCGCCAGCAGCTTGAATGGGGGAATGGCTGAAGCTTTCTTT
TRBV5-1	TRBJ2-1	-	14	TRBD2	CASSLAGGPDEQFF	TGCGCCAGCAGCTTAGCGGGAGGGCCGGATGAGCAGTTCTTC
TRBV29-1	TRBJ2-3	few	13	-	CSAKRDLTDTQYF	TGCAGCGCCAAAAGGGATCTCACAGATACGCAGTATTTT
TRBV3-1	TRBJ1-1	-	16	-	CASSLRMGGADTEAFF	TGTGCCAGCAGCCTTCGCATGGGGGGGGCTGACACTGAAGCTTTCTTT
TRBV7-8	TRBJ2-1	-	16	TRBD2	CASSLETGGPYNEQFF	TGTGCCAGCAGCTTAGAAACGGGAGGGCCTTACAATGAGCAGTTCTTC
TRBV2	TRBJ2-3	-	12	-	CASMRGTDTQYF	TGTGCCAGCATGCGGGGCACAGATACGCAGTATTTT
TRBV23-1	TRBJ2-1	-	17	-	CASSQSVAWTSPPEQFF	TGCGCCAGCAGTCAATCGGTTGCGTGGACTTCGCCTCCTGAGCAGTTCTTC
TRBV12-3/TRBV12-4	TRBJ2-3	few	13	-	CASSKDSADTQYF	TGTGCCAGCAGTAAGGACAGCGCAGATACGCAGTATTTT
TRBV5-1	TRBJ2-3	-	15	-	CASSSDIPPTDTQYF	TGCGCCAGCAGCTCGGATATACCCCCCACAGATACGCAGTATTTT
TRBV15	TRBJ2-4	-	18	TRBD2	CATSRDSGLRQSGDIQYF	TGTGCCACCAGCAGAGATTCCGGACTACGACAAAGCGGGGACATTCAGTACTTC
TRBV12-3/TRBV12-4	TRBJ1-1	-	12	-	CALGWENTEAFF	TGTGCCTTGGGCTGGGAAAACACTGAAGCTTTCTTT
TRBV7-2	TRBJ2-3	many	15	-	CASSPSGPPTDTQYF	TGTGCCAGCAGCCCGAGCGGGCCTCCAACAGATACGCAGTATTTT
TRBV20-1	TRBJ1-2	few	15	TRBD1	CSARPSGANRGGYTF	TGCAGTGCTAGACCTAGTGGGGCCAACAGGGGTGGCTACACCTTC
TRBV5-5	TRBJ2-1	many	16	-	CASSFFRQGRDNEQFF	TGTGCCAGCAGCTTCTTTAGGCAGGGGCGCGACAATGAGCAGTTCTTC